This is a list of T cell receptor beta chains from one sample in a study of blood T cell repertoires in COVID-19. Using immunoSEQ multiplex PCR, the repertoire was profiled, and TCRdb retains in-frame clones only, with some absent. The sample lists around 280,000 clones; 90% were seen once. The sequenced sample consisted of PBMCs or T cells enriched from blood (not recorded which). These receptors were taken from a woman under 30 with acute COVID-19. The CDR3 runs from the conserved cysteine through the conserved F or W. Fields, in order: J gene, V gene, clone size, D gene, CDR3 DNA, CDR3 protein. The D gene is left open where the match is weak. Where a row states a size, it is once, few, many or the class of an expanded clone; other rows omit it.

TRBJ2-7 | TRBV28 | - | TRBD2 | TGTGCCAGCAGTGCCCCCTTAGCGGGAGTTTTCTACGAGCAGTACTTC | CASSAPLAGVFYEQYF
TRBJ1-2 | TRBV20-1 | - | - | TGCAGTGCTAGCGGGAGGGCCGGCTACACCTTC | CSASGRAGYTF
TRBJ2-1 | TRBV29-1 | - | TRBD2 | TGCAGCGTTAGGTTGTTCGGGACTAGCGGAGGAGGGAATGAGCAGTTCTTC | CSVRLFGTSGGGNEQFF
TRBJ1-1 | TRBV5-8 | - | TRBD1 | TGTGCCAGCAATTCGCTCGGGGCAGGGGGCGACGCTAACACTGAAGCTTTCTTT | CASNSLGAGGDANTEAFF
TRBJ1-4 | TRBV28 | once | - | TGTGCCAGCAGTTCACCGGCAGGGTTTACAGCTAATGAAAAACTGTTTTTT | CASSSPAGFTANEKLFF
TRBJ1-3 | TRBV6-5 | few | - | TGTGCCAGCAGTTATCATTCAGGCCTCTCTGGAAACACCATATATTTT | CASSYHSGLSGNTIYF
TRBJ1-5 | TRBV29-1 | - | - | TGCAGCGTCGGGGGGCCCAATCAGCCCCAGCATTTT | CSVGGPNQPQHF
TRBJ2-7 | TRBV19 | - | TRBD2 | TGTGCCAGTAGTCCCCGACTAGCGGGCTCCTACGAGCAGTACTTC | CASSPRLAGSYEQYF
TRBJ1-2 | TRBV25-1 | - | TRBD1 | TGTGCCAGCAGTGAATACCCGGACAGGGGGAGAAGCTACACCTTC | CASSEYPDRGRSYTF
TRBJ1-2 | TRBV2 | - | TRBD1 | TGTGCCAGCAGTCTTGCGAGGGGACAGGGAGGCTACACCTTC | CASSLARGQGGYTF
TRBJ2-7 | TRBV10-3 | - | - | TGTGCCATCAGTGTTCACCTAGTCATGAGCTACGAGCAGTACTTC | CAISVHLVMSYEQYF
TRBJ2-1 | TRBV6-7 | - | - | TGTGCCAGCAGCCAACCGCCGGGACTGGGGAACAATGAGCAGTTCTTC | CASSQPPGLGNNEQFF
TRBJ1-5 | TRBV4-1 | - | TRBD1 | TGCGCCAGCAGCCCAGGGGACAGTCCCAATCAGCCCCAGCATTTT | CASSPGDSPNQPQHF
TRBJ2-5 | TRBV24-1 | - | TRBD2 | TGTGCCACCAGTGGGGGACTAGCGGGAGGGGAGACCCAGTACTTC | CATSGGLAGGETQYF
TRBJ1-3 | TRBV3-1/TRBV3-2 | - | TRBD1 | TGTGCCAGCAGTGACAGGGGCTACTACTCTGGAAACACCATATATTTT | CASSDRGYYSGNTIYF
TRBJ1-3 | TRBV14 | - | - | TGTGCCAGCAGTTCCAAGAGCTCTGGAAACACCATATATTTT | CASSSKSSGNTIYF